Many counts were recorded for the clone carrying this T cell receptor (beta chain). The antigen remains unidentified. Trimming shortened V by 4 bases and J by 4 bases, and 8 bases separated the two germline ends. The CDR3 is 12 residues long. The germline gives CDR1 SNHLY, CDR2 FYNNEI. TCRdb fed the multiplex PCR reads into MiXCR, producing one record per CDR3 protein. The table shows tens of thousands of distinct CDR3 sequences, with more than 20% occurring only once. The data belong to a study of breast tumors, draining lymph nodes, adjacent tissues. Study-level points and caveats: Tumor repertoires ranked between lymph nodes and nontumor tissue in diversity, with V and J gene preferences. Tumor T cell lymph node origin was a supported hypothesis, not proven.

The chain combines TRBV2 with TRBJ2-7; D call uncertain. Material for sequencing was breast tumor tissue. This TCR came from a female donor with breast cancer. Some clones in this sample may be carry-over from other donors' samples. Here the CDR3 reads CASSGVQYEQYF. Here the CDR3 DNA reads TGTGCCAGCAGTGGGGTACAGTACGAGCAGTACTTC.